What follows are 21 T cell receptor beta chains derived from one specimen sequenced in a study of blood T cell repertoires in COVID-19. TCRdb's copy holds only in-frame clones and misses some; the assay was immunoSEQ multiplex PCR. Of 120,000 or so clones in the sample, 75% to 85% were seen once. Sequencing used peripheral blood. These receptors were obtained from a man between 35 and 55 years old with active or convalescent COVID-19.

This CDR3 reads CASSQEGERGRPGTGELFF. The CDR3 region has the DNA TGCGCCAGCAGCCAAGAGGGAGAACGCGGGAGGCCGGGCACCGGGGAGCTGTTTTTT. The rearrangement joins TRBV4-1 to TRBJ2-2; 8 bases align to TRBD2. The CDR3 loop spans 19 amino acids. The V gene end was trimmed by 0 bases and the J gene end by 4 bases; junction bases not matched to a gene: 13. The germline V gene encodes CDR1 MGHRA and CDR2 YSYEKL.

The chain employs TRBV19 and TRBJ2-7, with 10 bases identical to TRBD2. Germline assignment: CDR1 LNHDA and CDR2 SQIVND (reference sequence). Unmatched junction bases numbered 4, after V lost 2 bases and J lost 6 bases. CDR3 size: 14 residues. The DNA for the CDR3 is TGTGCCAGTAGTATACTAGCGGGAGAGAGCGAGCAGTACTTC. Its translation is CASSILAGESEQYF.

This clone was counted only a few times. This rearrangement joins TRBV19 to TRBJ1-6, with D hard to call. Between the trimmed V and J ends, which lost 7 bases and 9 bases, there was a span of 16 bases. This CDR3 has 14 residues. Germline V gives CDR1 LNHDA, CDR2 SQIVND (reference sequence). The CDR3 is CASKPLNPFSPLHF. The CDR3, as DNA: TGTGCCAGTAAGCCTCTAAATCCTTTTTCACCCCTCCACTTT.

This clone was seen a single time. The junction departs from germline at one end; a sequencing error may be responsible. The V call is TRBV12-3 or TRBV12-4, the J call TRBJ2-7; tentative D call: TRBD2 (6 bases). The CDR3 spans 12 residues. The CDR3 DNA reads TGTGCCAGCAGTCTAGCGAACTACGGGCAGTACTTC. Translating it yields CASSLANYGQYF.

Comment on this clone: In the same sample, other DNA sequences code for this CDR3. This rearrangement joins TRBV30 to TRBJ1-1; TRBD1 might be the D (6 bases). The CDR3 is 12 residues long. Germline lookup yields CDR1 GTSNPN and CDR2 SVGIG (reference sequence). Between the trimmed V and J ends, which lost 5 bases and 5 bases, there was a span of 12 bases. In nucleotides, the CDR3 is TGTGCCTGGCGGGGGGCAGGAACTGAAGCTTTCTTT. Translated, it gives CAWRGAGTEAFF.

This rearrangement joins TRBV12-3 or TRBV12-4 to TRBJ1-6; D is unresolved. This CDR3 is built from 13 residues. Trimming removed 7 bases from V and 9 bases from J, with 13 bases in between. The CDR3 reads CASTNRLSSPLHF. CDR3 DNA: TGTGCCAGCACTAACCGTCTGAGTTCACCCCTCCACTTT.

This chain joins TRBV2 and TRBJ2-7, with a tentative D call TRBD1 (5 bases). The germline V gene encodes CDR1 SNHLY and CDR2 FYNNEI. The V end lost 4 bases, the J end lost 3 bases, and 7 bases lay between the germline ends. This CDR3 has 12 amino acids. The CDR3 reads CASSVTGYEQYF. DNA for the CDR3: TGTGCCAGCAGTGTAACAGGCTACGAGCAGTACTTC.

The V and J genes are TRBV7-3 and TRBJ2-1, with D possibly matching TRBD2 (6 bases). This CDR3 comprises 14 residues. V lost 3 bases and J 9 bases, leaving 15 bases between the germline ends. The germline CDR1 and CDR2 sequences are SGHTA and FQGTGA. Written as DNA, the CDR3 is TGTGCCAGCAGCTTGACCGGGACTCTGAGTGAGCAGTTCTTC. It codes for CASSLTGTLSEQFF.

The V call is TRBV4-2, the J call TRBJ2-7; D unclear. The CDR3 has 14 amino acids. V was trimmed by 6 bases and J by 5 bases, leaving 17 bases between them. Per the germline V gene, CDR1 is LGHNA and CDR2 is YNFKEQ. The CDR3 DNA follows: TGTGCCAGCAGTCCCAGGATGGGTCCGGACGAGCAGTACTTC. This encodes CASSPRMGPDEQYF.

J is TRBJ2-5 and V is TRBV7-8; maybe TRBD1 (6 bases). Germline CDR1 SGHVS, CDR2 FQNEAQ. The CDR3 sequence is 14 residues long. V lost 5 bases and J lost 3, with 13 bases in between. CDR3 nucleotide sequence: TGTGCCAGCAGCCAACGACAGGCAGAAGAGACCCAGTACTTC. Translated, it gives CASSQRQAEETQYF.

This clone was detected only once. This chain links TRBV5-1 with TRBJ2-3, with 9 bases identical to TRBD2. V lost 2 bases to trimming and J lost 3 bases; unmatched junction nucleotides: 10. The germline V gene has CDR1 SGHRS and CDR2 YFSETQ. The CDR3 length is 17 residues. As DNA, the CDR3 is TGCGCCAGCAGCTTACTAAGCGGGGGGCGTCAAACAGATACGCAGTATTTT. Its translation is CASSLLSGGRQTDTQYF.

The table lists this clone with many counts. Here the CDR3 reads CASSLGLAGTYNEQFF. In nucleotides, the CDR3 is TGTGCCAGCAGTTTGGGACTAGCGGGGACCTACAATGAGCAGTTCTTC. The chain recombines TRBV27 with TRBJ2-1; 13 nucleotides agree with TRBD2. Germline assignment: CDR1 MNHEY and CDR2 SMNVEV (reference sequence). The CDR3 length is 16 residues. The V and J ends lost 3 bases and 2 bases, in that order; junction bases with no gene match: 1.

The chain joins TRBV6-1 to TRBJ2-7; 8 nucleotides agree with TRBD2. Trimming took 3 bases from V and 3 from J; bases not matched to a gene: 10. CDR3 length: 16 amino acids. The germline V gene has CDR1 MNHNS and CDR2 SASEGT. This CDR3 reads CASSDPTSGKNYEQYF. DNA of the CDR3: TGTGCCAGCAGTGACCCTACTAGCGGAAAGAACTACGAGCAGTACTTC.

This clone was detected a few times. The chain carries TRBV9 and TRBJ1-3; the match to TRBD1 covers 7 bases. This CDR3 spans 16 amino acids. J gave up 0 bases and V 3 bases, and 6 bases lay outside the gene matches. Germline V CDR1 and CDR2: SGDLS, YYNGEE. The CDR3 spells CASSAGQPLSGNTIYF. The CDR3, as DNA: TGTGCCAGCAGCGCGGGACAGCCTCTCTCTGGAAACACCATATATTTT.

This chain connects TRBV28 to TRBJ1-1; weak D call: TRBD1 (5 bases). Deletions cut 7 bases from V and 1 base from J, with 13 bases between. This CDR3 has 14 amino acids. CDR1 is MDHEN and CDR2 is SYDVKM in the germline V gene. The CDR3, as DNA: TGTGCCAGCAACTTGATGGGGGGGAACACTGAAGCTTTCTTT. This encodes CASNLMGGNTEAFF.

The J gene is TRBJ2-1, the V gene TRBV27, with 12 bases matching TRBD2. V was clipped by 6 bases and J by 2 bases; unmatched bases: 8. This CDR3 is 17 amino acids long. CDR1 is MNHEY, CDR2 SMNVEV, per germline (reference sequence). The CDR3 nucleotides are TGTGCCAGCAGCTGGACTAGCGGGGCACCCACCTACAATGAGCAGTTCTTC. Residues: CASSWTSGAPTYNEQFF.

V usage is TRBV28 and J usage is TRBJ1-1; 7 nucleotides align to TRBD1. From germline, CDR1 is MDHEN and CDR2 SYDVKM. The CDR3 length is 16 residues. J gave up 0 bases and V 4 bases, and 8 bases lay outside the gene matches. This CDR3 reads CASSSLAGTVNTEAFF. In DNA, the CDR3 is TGTGCCAGCAGTTCCCTCGCCGGGACAGTGAACACTGAAGCTTTCTTT.

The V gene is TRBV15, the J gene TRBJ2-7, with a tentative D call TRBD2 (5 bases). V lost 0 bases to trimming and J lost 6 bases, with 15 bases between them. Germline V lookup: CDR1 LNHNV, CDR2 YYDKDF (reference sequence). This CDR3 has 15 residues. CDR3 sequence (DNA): TGTGCCACCAGCAGAGATGGGCTAGCAGTCTCCGAGCAGTACTTC. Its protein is CATSRDGLAVSEQYF.

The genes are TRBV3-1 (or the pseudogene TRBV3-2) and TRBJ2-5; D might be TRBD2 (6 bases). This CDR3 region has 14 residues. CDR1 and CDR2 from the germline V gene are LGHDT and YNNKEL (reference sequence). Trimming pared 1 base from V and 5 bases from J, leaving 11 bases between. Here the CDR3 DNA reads TGTGCCAGCAGCCAAGTTGGAGGGGACGAGACCCAGTACTTC. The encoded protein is CASSQVGGDETQYF.

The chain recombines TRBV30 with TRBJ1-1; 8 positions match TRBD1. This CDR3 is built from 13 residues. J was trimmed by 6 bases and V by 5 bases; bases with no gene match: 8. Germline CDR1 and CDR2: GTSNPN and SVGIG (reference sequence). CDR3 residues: CAWETGVLSEAFF. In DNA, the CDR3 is TGTGCCTGGGAGACAGGGGTGTTATCTGAAGCTTTCTTT.

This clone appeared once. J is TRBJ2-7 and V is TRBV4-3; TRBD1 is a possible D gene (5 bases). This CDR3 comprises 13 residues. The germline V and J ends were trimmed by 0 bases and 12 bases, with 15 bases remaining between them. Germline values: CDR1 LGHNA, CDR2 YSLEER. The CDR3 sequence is CASSQEAGYLPYF. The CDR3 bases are TGCGCCAGCAGCCAAGAGGCAGGGTATTTGCCGTACTTC.